Listed here are 23 T cell receptor beta chains from one sample, sequenced in a study of blood T cell repertoires in COVID-19. Generated by immunoSEQ multiplex PCR, the TCRdb table keeps only in-frame clones and is missing some. The sample records roughly 500,000 clones, more than 75% being singletons. The sequenced sample was PBMCs or T cells enriched from blood (not recorded which). These receptors originate from a woman in her thirties or forties who had recovered from COVID-19.

This clone appeared a single time. The chain employs TRBV9 and TRBJ2-2; D might be TRBD1 (5 bases). V lost 4 bases to trimming and J lost 1 base, with 14 bases between them. The CDR3 covers 16 residues. In germline, CDR1 is SGDLS, CDR2 YYNGEE. CDR3 region: CASSLPAGQNTGELFF. DNA for the CDR3: TGTGCCAGCAGCCTTCCCGCAGGACAGAACACCGGGGAGCTGTTTTTT.

CDR3 amino acids: CASSLRARREGRNEQFF. DNA of the CDR3: TGTGCCAGCAGTTTACGGGCTAGGCGGGAGGGCCGCAATGAGCAGTTCTTC. The rearrangement links TRBV27 to TRBJ2-1; 9 bases align to TRBD2. There are 17 residues in the CDR3. Germline loops: CDR1 MNHEY, CDR2 SMNVEV (reference sequence). J gave up 6 bases and V 2 bases, and 11 bases lay outside the gene matches.

The V gene is TRBV5-1, the J gene TRBJ1-4, with D possibly being TRBD1 (6 bases). Trimming left V 2 bases short and J 8 bases short, with 16 bases between. From germline, CDR1 is SGHRS and CDR2 YFSETQ. The CDR3 is 15 amino acids. The CDR3 here is CASSFSGRGEEKLFF. In nucleotides, the CDR3 is TGCGCCAGCAGCTTCTCTGGCAGGGGAGAGGAAAAACTGTTTTTT.

The DNA of the CDR3 is TGTGCCACCAGGCAGGACTCGTCCTACGAGCAGTACTTC. Translated: CATRQDSSYEQYF. This rearrangement joins TRBV15 to TRBJ2-7, with D tentatively TRBD2 (5 bases). The V end was cut by 6 bases, the J end by 1 base, with 10 bases between. The CDR3 covers 13 residues. The germline CDR1 and CDR2 sequences are LNHNV and YYDKDF (reference sequence). The complete variable domain, with remaining parts taken from reference TRBV15 and TRBJ2-7, reads DAMVIQNPRYQVTQFGKPVTLSCSQTLNHNVMYWYQQKSSQAPKLLFHYYDKDFNNEADTPDNFQSRRPNTSFCFLDIRSPGLGDTAMYLCATRQDSSYEQYFGPGTRLTVT.

The chain's CDR3 is CASSRGSGRAGETQYF. The CDR3 DNA reads TGTGCCAGCAGCCGAGGAAGCGGGAGGGCCGGGGAGACCCAGTACTTC. The chain carries TRBV7-9 and TRBJ2-5, with TRBD2 matching 10 bases. Germline lookup yields CDR1 SEHNR and CDR2 FQNEAQ (reference sequence). The J segment lost 5 bases and the V segment lost 5 bases, leaving 11 bases of the junction unmatched. The CDR3 contains 16 residues.

This sequence joins TRBV6-1 and TRBJ2-3; TRBD2 matches 8 bases. CDR3 size: 16 residues. Germline trimming cut 1 base from V and 9 bases from J; bases unmatched to any gene: 12. Germline V gene sequence: CDR1 MNHNS, CDR2 SASEGT. The CDR3 region is CASSEVWREASRTQYF. DNA of the CDR3: TGTGCCAGCAGTGAAGTCTGGCGGGAGGCGTCGAGAACGCAGTATTTT.

The rearrangement uses TRBV27 and TRBJ2-3, with 7 bases fitting TRBD1. Losses at the gene ends were 5 bases for V and 0 bases for J; bases not matched to a gene: 17. Germline V gives CDR1 MNHEY, CDR2 SMNVEV (reference sequence). The CDR3 has 19 amino acids. This CDR3 reads CASSPPTQTGSASTDTQYF. Here the CDR3 DNA reads TGTGCCAGCAGTCCGCCCACCCAGACAGGGAGTGCTAGCACAGATACGCAGTATTTT.

The chain joins TRBV6-5 to TRBJ2-2, with D possibly TRBD1 on 6 matching bases. The CDR3 spans 14 residues. V lost 4 bases to trimming and J lost 5 bases, with 11 bases between them. The germline gives CDR1 MNHEY, CDR2 SVGAGI. The CDR3 DNA reads TGTGCCAGCAGTTGGACAGACTTAACCGGGGAGCTGTTTTTT. Amino acids: CASSWTDLTGELFF.

This clone was detected a few times. The genes are TRBV19 and TRBJ1-4; 12 bases map to TRBD1. The CDR3 extends over 18 amino acids. With V trimmed by 7 bases and J by 6 bases, 15 bases remained unmatched. Germline CDR1 is LNHDA and CDR2 is SQIVND (reference sequence). The CDR3 loop is CASNPGTGGVNPDEKLFF. CDR3 sequence (DNA): TGTGCCAGTAACCCCGGGACAGGGGGCGTGAATCCTGATGAAAAACTGTTTTTT.

This chain links TRBV5-1 with TRBJ1-1, with 7 bases that match TRBD1. Trimming at V came to 1 base and at J to 4 bases, leaving 13 bases not matched to a gene. Per the germline V gene, CDR1 is SGHRS and CDR2 is YFSETQ. The CDR3 has 17 amino acids. CDR3 DNA sequence: TGCGCCAGCAGCTTGTTCTCAGGGGGTCGTGGGGCCACTGAAGCTTTCTTT. It codes for CASSLFSGGRGATEAFF.

This rearrangement joins TRBV28 to TRBJ2-1, with D perhaps TRBD1 (6 bases). From germline, CDR1 is MDHEN and CDR2 SYDVKM. Trimming removed 6 bases from V and 13 bases from J, with 19 bases in between. This CDR3 is 13 amino acids long. CDR3 protein: CASSQGPLGAQFF. The CDR3 bases are TGTGCCAGCAGCCAGGGACCTCTGGGGGCCCAGTTCTTC. The whole variable domain, filled in from reference TRBV28 and TRBJ2-1, reads DVKVTQSSRYLVKRTGEKVFLECVQDMDHENMFWYRQDPGLGLRLIYFSYDVKMKEKGDIPEGYSVSREKKERFSLILESASTNQTSMYLCASSQGPLGAQFFGPGTRLTVL.

The chain is built from TRBV7-8 and TRBJ1-3, with 8 bases aligning to TRBD1. Unmatched junction bases numbered 9, after V lost 1 base and J lost 4 bases. Germline lookup yields CDR1 SGHVS and CDR2 FQNEAQ. The CDR3 consists of 17 residues. CDR3 protein: CASSLESQGASGNTIYF. DNA of the CDR3: TGTGCCAGCAGCTTAGAATCCCAGGGGGCATCCGGAAACACCATATATTTT.

This chain joins TRBV2 and TRBJ2-2, with D hard to call. Trimming pared 6 bases from V and 6 bases from J, leaving 11 bases between. Per germline, CDR1 SNHLY and CDR2 FYNNEI. The CDR3 has 13 amino acids. CDR3 sequence (DNA): TGTGCCAGCAGCCAAACCCACTCCGGGGAGCTGTTTTTT. It specifies CASSQTHSGELFF. Together with reference TRBV2 and TRBJ2-2, the CDR3 gives the full variable domain: EPEVTQTPSHQVTQMGQEVILRCVPISNHLYFYWYRQILGQKVEFLVSFYNNEISEKSEIFDDQFSVERPDGSNFTLKIRSTKLEDSAMYFCASSQTHSGELFFGEGSRLTVL.

The rearrangement links TRBV27 to TRBJ2-3; 9 bases map to TRBD2. The germline V gene has CDR1 MNHEY and CDR2 SMNVEV (reference sequence). J gave up 1 base and V 1 base, and 0 bases lay outside the gene matches. CDR3 length: 15 residues. CDR3 sequence reads: CASSLWTSGTDTQYF. CDR3 coding DNA: TGTGCCAGCAGTTTATGGACTAGCGGCACAGATACGCAGTATTTT.

The rearrangement joins TRBV6-2 or TRBV6-3 to TRBJ1-6; possible D gene TRBD1, 6 bases. The CDR3 has 15 residues. CDR1 and CDR2 (germline): MNHEY, SVGEGT. V shed 5 bases and J shed 2 bases, with 10 bases lying between them. DNA of the CDR3: TGTGCCAGCAGTGACCAGGGGACCTATAATTCACCCCTCCACTTT. The encoded protein is CASSDQGTYNSPLHF.

As concerns this clone: Other DNA sequences in the sample encode the same CDR3. This sequence joins TRBV7-9 and TRBJ1-2; 7 bases line up with TRBD1. V shed 3 bases and J 8 bases; nucleotides not matched to a gene: 3. Germline loops: CDR1 SEHNR, CDR2 FQNEAQ (reference sequence). The CDR3 covers 12 residues. CDR3 nucleotide sequence: TGTGCCAGCAGCTTGAGGGGGCACGGCTACACCTTC. Its protein product is CASSLRGHGYTF.

J is TRBJ1-6 and V is TRBV23-1; 7 nucleotides align to TRBD1. TRBV23-1 carries the ORF label, with uncertain function. The J segment lost 3 bases and the V segment lost 8 bases, leaving 10 bases of the junction unmatched. This CDR3 contains 16 residues. Written as DNA, the CDR3 is TGCGCCAGCTTTACACCCGGGACAGACTATAATTCACCCCTCCACTTT. Translated, it gives CASFTPGTDYNSPLHF.

The chain combines TRBV29-1 with TRBJ1-5; 8 bases match TRBD1. Germline V gene sequence: CDR1 SQVTM, CDR2 ANQGSEA. V lost 4 bases to trimming and J lost 10 bases; unmatched junction nucleotides: 9. The CDR3 is 13 amino acids. CDR3 sequence reads: CSVGEQTGAPQHF. The CDR3 DNA is TGCAGCGTTGGGGAACAGACAGGGGCTCCCCAGCATTTT.

The chain recombines TRBV6-5 with TRBJ2-2, with a possible D match to TRBD2 (5 bases). Trimming removed 5 bases at V and 6 bases at J, with 10 bases between. The CDR3 loop spans 13 amino acids. Germline CDR1 reads MNHEY; CDR2 reads SVGAGI. The CDR3 nucleotides read TGTGCCAGCAGTACGGACTTTTCCGGGGAGCTGTTTTTT. This translates into CASSTDFSGELFF.

The chain joins TRBV19 to TRBJ1-5; TRBD1 matches 7 bases. V shed 1 base and J 5 bases; nucleotides not matched to a gene: 2. The CDR3 is 14 amino acids. From germline, CDR1 is LNHDA and CDR2 SQIVND (reference sequence). The CDR3 DNA reads TGTGCCAGTAGTATAGGGGACAGCTATCAGCCCCAGCATTTT. Translated, it gives CASSIGDSYQPQHF.

The V and J genes are TRBV11-3 and TRBJ1-1, with D possibly being TRBD1 (6 bases). The CDR3 length is 15 residues. Per germline, CDR1 SGHNT and CDR2 YENEEA. V lost 5 bases, J lost 0 bases, and 13 bases lay in between. The CDR3 is CASSQGGHLNTEAFF. The CDR3 region has the DNA TGTGCCAGCAGCCAAGGGGGACATCTGAACACTGAAGCTTTCTTT.

V is TRBV6-2 or TRBV6-3 and J is TRBJ1-6, with 7 positions matching TRBD1. The ends lost 0 bases at V and 0 bases at J; junction bases unmatched: 2. The CDR3 consists of 17 residues. Germline-derived CDR1 and CDR2 are MNHEY and SVGEGT. Here the CDR3 reads CASSYSGQVSYNSPLHF. As DNA, the CDR3 is TGTGCCAGCAGTTACTCCGGACAGGTCTCCTATAATTCACCCCTCCACTTT.

V usage is TRBV19 and J usage is TRBJ1-1; TRBD1 matches at 7 bases. This CDR3 region has 12 residues. The trim removed 6 bases at V and 6 bases at J, leaving 4 bases unmatched. The V gene's germline CDR1 is LNHDA and CDR2 SQIVND (reference sequence). CDR3 protein: CASRNDRAEAFF. The CDR3 coding sequence is TGTGCCAGTAGAAACGACAGGGCTGAAGCTTTCTTT.